The entry below gives a single T cell receptor beta chain sequence along with its context. The antigen remains unidentified. These data originate in a study of cytomegalovirus exposure and HLA in healthy donors. Points from the study as a whole: It was confirmed in vitro that three of the CMV-associated chains were specific for CMV antigens. As was reported, the classifier diagnosed cytomegalovirus status with high specificity and sensitivity. The authors listed around 150 TCR beta chains as cytomegalovirus-associated. Many donors shared some public TCRs, even though most TCR sequences were rare.

There are 14 residues in the CDR3. The germline gives CDR1 GTSNPN, CDR2 SVGIG (reference sequence). V was clipped by 2 bases and J by 5 bases; unmatched bases: 4. Profiling relied on immunoSEQ multiplex PCR, and the TCRdb table lists in-frame clones only, not all of them. The sample contains about 120,000 clones, approximately 88% of which appear only once. The receptor comes from a woman between 18 and 30 years old in good health and CMV-seropositive. The sequencing sample was made of PBMCs. The chain uses TRBV30 and TRBJ1-2; 11 nucleotides line up with TRBD1. The CDR3 DNA sequence: TGTGCCTGGAGTCGGACAGGGGGCCCTTATGGCTACACCTTC. Its translation: CAWSRTGGPYGYTF.